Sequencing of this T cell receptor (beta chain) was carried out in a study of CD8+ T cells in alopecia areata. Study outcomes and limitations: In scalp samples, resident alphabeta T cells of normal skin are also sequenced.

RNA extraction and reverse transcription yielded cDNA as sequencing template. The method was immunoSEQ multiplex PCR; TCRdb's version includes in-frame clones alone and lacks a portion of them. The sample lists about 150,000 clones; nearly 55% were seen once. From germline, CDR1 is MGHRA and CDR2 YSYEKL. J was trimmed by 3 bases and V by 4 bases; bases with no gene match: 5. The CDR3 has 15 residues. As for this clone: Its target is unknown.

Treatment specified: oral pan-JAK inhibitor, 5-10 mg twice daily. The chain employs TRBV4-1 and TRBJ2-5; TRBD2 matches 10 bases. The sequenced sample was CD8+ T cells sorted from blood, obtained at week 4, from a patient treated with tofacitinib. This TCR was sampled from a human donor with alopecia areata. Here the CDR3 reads CASSPSSGGEETQYF. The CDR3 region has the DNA TGCGCCAGCAGCCCGTCTAGCGGGGGTGAAGAGACCCAGTACTTC.